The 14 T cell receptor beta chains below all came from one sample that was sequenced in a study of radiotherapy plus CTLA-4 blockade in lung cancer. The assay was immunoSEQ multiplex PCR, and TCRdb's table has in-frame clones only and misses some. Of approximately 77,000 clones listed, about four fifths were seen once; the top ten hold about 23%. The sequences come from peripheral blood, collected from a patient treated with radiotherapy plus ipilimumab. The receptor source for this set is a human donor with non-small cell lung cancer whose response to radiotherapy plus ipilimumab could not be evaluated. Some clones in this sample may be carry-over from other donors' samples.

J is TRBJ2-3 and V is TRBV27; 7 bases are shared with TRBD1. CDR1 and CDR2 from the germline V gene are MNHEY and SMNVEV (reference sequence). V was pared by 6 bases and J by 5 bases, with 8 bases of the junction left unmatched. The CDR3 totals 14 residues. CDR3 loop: CASSLGQRRDTQYF. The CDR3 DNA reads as TGTGCCAGCAGCCTGGGACAGCGCCGAGATACGCAGTATTTT.

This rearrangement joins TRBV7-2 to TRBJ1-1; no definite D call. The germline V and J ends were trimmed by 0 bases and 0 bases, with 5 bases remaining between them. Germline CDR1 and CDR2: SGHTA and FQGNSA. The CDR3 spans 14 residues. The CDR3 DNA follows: TGTGCCAGCAGCTTAGCCGGTTTGAACACTGAAGCTTTCTTT. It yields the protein CASSLAGLNTEAFF.

The CDR3 coding sequence is TGTGCCAGCAGTTTATTCGGGGGAGAGACCCAGTACTTC. Translated: CASSLFGGETQYF. The chain links TRBV28 to TRBJ2-5; tentatively, D is TRBD2 (6 bases). V lost 1 base and J lost 4, with 7 bases in between. The CDR3 length is 13 residues. Germline CDR1 is MDHEN and CDR2 is SYDVKM.

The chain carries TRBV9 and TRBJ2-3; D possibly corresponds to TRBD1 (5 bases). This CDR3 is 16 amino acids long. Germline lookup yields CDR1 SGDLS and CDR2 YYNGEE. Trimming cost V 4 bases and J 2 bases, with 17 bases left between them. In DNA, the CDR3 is TGTGCCAGCAGCTCAGGGCTTGGACGCCTCACAGATACGCAGTATTTT. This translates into CASSSGLGRLTDTQYF.

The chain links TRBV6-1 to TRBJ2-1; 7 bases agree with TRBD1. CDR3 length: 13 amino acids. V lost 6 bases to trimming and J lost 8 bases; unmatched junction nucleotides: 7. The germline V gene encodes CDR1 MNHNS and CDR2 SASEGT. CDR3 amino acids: CASSPTGKDEQFF. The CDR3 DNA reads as TGTGCCAGCAGCCCGACAGGGAAAGATGAGCAGTTCTTC.

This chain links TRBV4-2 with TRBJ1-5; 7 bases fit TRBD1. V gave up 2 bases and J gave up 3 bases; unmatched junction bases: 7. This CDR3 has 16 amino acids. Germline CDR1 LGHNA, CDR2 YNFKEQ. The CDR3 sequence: CASSQHYRGVNQPQHF. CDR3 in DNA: TGTGCCAGCAGCCAACACTACAGGGGTGTCAATCAGCCCCAGCATTTT.

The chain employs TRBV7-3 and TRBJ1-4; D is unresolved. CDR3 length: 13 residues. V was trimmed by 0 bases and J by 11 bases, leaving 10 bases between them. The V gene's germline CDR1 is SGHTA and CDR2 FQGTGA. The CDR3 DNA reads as TGTGCCAGCAGCTTAACACGTGGGCACAAACTGTTTTTT. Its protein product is CASSLTRGHKLFF.

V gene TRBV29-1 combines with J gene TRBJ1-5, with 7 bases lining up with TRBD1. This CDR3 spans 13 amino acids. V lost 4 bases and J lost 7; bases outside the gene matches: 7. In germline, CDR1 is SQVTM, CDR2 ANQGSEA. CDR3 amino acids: CSVVQGLGQPQHF. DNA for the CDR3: TGCAGCGTTGTACAGGGGCTCGGACAGCCCCAGCATTTT. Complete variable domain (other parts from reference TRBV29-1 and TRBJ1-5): SAVISQKPSRDICQRGTSLTIQCQVDSQVTMMFWYRQQPGQSLTLIATANQGSEATYESGFVIDKFPISRPNLTFSTLTVSNMSPEDSSIYLCSVVQGLGQPQHFGDGTRLSIL.

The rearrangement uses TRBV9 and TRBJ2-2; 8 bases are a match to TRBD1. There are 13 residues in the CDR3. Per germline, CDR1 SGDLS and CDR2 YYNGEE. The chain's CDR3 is CFSRTGSTGELFF. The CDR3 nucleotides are TGTTTCTCGAGGACAGGGTCCACCGGGGAGCTGTTTTTT. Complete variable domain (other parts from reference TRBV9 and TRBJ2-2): DSGVTQTPKHLITATGQRVTLRCSPRSGDLSVYWYQQSLDQGLQFLIQYYNGEERAKGNILERFSAQQFPDLHSELNLSSLELGDSALYFCFSRTGSTGELFFGEGSRLTVL.

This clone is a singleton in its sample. CDR3 loop: CASSENGGRGTIHTGELFF. DNA of the CDR3: TGTGCCAGCAGTGAAAACGGGGGGAGAGGGACTATACACACCGGGGAGCTGTTTTTT. The chain has TRBV6-1 and TRBJ2-2; 7 bases agree with TRBD2. The CDR3 has 19 residues. With 2 bases clipped from V and 3 bases from J, the junction kept 15 bases outside the gene matches. Germline lookup yields CDR1 MNHNS and CDR2 SASEGT.

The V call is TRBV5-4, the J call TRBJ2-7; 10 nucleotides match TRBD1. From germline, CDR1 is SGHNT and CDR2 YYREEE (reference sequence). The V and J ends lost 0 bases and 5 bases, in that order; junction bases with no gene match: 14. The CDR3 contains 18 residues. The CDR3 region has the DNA TGTGCCAGCAGCTTGGGTGGCCCGGGACAGGGGTCGTGGGACGAGCAGTACTTC. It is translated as CASSLGGPGQGSWDEQYF.

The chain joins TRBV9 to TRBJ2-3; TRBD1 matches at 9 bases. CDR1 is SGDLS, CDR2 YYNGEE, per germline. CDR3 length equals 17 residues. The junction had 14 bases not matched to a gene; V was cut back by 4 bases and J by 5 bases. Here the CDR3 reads CASSPRQGVEGVDTQYF. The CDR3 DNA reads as TGTGCCAGCAGCCCCCGACAGGGGGTCGAAGGGGTAGATACGCAGTATTTT.

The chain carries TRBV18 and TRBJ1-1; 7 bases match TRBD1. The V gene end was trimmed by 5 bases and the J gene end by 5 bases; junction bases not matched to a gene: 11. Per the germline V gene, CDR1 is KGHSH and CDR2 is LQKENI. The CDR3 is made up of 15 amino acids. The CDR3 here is CASSARQGEGTEAFF. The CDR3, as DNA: TGTGCCAGCTCAGCGAGACAGGGTGAAGGTACTGAAGCTTTCTTT.

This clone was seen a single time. The CDR3 is CASSHPSGTLPKYTF. The DNA of the CDR3 is TGCGCCAGCAGCCATCCTTCCGGGACTCTGCCCAAGTACACCTTC. This chain connects TRBV4-1 to TRBJ1-2, with D possibly matching TRBD1 (5 bases). Per the germline V gene, CDR1 is MGHRA and CDR2 is YSYEKL. The CDR3 has 15 residues. Between the trimmed V and J ends, which lost 3 bases and 11 bases, there was a span of 22 bases.